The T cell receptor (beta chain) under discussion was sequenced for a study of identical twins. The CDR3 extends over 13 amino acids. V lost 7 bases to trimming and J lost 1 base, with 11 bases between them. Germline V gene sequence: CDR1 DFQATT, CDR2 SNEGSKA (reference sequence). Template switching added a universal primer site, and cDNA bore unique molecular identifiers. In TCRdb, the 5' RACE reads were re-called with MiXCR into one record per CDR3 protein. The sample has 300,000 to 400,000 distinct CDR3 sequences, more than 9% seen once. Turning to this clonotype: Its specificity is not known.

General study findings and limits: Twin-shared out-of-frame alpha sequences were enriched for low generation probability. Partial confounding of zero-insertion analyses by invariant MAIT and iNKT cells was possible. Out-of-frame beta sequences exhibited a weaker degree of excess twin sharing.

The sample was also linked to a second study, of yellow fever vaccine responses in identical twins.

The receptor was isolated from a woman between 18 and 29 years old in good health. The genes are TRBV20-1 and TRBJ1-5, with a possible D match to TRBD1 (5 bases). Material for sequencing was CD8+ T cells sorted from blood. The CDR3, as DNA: TGCAGTGGATCGACAGAGAGCAATCAGCCCCAGCATTTT. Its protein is CSGSTESNQPQHF.